This TCR beta chain comes out of a study of human T cells and chemical hapten exposure (dated by TCRdb to the early 2020s). Describing the broader study: For sensitization, 2% DPC in acetone was applied to a 2 cm by 2 cm area of upper inner arm skin. Throughout the roughly 23-week study period, patients were also given weekly therapeutic DPC doses on the scalp. Patch testing was performed on the upper back with Finn chambers containing 0.01% DPC, and the patch tests were scored after 6 days according to International Contact Dermatitis Research Group standards. Most of the patients in the cohort were female, and the cohort covered alopecia areata with under or over 50% scalp involvement, alopecia totalis and alopecia universalis. Libraries were combined into a pool for sequencing, and differences in TCR yield between samples came mainly from small differences in library volumes within the pool. Peripheral blood TCR repertoire changes were tracked in vivo in alopecia patients during primary and secondary sensitization to the hapten diphenylcyclopropenone (DPC). Blood samples were taken from patients before sensitization (week 0) and at 2, 6 and about 24 weeks after DPC sensitization. Blood for TCR sequencing was provided by twenty-nine alopecia patients at one to four time points (pre-sensitization, 2, 6 and 24 weeks). For every blood RNA sample, sequencing covered both the TCR alpha and TCR beta chains.

Points on this clonotype: Its antigen is unknown. One base away there is no much larger clone; base qualities are not given.

The CDR3, cysteine through phenylalanine, is 16 amino acids long. Kept here is only the CDR3 DNA, which spans 48 bases and is read in frame from base 1. Clipping removes 5 bases from V and 2 bases from J, with 7 as the unmatched junction base count. Based on the germline V gene (reference sequence), the CDR1 and CDR2 sequences are SGHAT and FQDESV. The library was obtained by RACE. Sequencer: NextSeq 500. During library preparation, unique molecular identifiers were attached to individual cDNA molecules so that TCRs could be counted in a quantitative, reproducible way. Turning to the authors' computational methods: Samples had a median of roughly 99,000 TCRs, with a range from roughly 20,000 to 690,600. V, J and CDR3 annotation of the TCR reads was performed with the Decombinator software suite. For PS versus PT1 abundance plots, all samples were subsampled to the same number of TCRs (28,000). TCRs were defined as expanded if absent before sensitization and observed at least eight times at the 2-week time point. TCRdb took the public reads, trimmed them with fastp at Q25, ran MiXCR for clone calling and kept in-frame beta chains. Under each unique CDR3 protein, matching rows form one entry showing the most common genes and DNA. None of the V and J calls come from the authors' own analysis; TCRdb made them. Within this sample are approximately 52,000 distinct CDR3 sequences, with approximately 10% of them counted one time only. 9.6% of the sample goes to the ten largest clones.

The intended sense of this specimen's time point label: pre-sensitization, week 0. The sample's treatment or condition, from its label and the paper: therapeutic diphenylcyclopropenone sensitization with weekly scalp DPC. Total RNA was isolated from unfractionated whole blood collected in Tempus Blood RNA tubes. At each patch-test visit, blood was drawn before the patch test was applied. Eligible patients were aged 18 to 70, diagnosed with alopecia, deemed suitable for DPC therapy, and excluded if pregnant. The paper's findings and limits, for the study overall: Repeated subsampling changed both the strength of the expansion versus patch-test correlation and the threshold at which that correlation became significant. Because all patients had alopecia, a presumed autoimmune disease, the immune response of the patients might differ from that of healthy individuals. DPC sensitization did not change how many TCRs were above 1 in 1000 frequency, and no evidence was found of alterations in global repertoire structure. The number of PT1 expanded TCRs positively correlated with patch test score, significant at thresholds 8, 16 and 32 but not 4. Significantly more large CDR3 similarity clusters were formed by expanded TCRs than by pre-sensitization or healthy control sets, consistent with antigen-driven responses.

The specimen was whole blood, collected in connection with sensitization to the hapten diphenylcyclopropenone (DPC). The TCR sequence derives from a woman under 40 with alopecia areata. Some clones in this sample may be carry-over from other donors' samples. The chain is encoded by TRBV11-1 joined to TRBJ2-3, and TRBD2 matches 10 of the central bases. The nucleotide sequence is given as TGTGCCAGCAGCGGTCGGACTAGCGGTAACACAGATACGCAGTATTTT. It translates as CASSGRTSGNTDTQYF.